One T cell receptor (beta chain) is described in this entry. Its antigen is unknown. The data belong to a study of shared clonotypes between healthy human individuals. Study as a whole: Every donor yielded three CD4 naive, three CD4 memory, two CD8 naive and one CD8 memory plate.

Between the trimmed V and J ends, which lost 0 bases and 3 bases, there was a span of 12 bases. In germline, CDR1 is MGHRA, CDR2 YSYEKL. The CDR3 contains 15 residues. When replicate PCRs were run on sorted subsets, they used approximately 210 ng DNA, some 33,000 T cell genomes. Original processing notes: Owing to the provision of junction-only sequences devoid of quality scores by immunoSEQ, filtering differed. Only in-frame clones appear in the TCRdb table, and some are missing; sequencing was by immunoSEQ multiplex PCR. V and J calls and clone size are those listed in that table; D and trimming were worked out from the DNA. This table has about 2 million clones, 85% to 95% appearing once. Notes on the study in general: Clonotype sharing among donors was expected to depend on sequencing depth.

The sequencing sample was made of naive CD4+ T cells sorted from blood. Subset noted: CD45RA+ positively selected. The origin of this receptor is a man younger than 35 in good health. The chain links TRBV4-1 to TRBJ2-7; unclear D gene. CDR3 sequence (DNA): TGCGCCAGCAGCCAAGACCGGGCAGAGCTCTACGAGCAGTACTTC. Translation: CASSQDRAELYEQYF.